What follows are 20 T cell receptor beta chains derived from one specimen sequenced in a study of identical twins. TCRdb fed the 5' RACE reads into MiXCR, producing one record per CDR3 protein. The data contain some 790,000 distinct CDR3 sequences, 18% of them singletons. This sample also appeared in a second study, on T cells expressing NK-cell markers.

Sequencing was performed on PBMCs. The receptors derive from a woman aged 18-35 years in good health.

This clonotype was counted a few times. The chain recombines TRBV12-3 or TRBV12-4 with TRBJ1-1; D uncertain. The CDR3 has 14 amino acids. V was trimmed by 3 bases and J by 5 bases, leaving 13 bases between them. For the CDR3, the DNA is TGTGCCAGCAGTTTTGCGTCGAGTTTTACTGAAGCTTTCTTT. Translated: CASSFASSFTEAFF.

The chain recombines TRBV3-1 with TRBJ2-7, with TRBD1 identical over 8 bases. Germline V gene sequence: CDR1 LGHDT, CDR2 YNNKEL (reference sequence). After removal of 7 bases from V and 1 base from J, the junction contained 6 bases not matched to a gene. The CDR3 consists of 14 residues. The CDR3 reads CASTMDRVSYEQYF. The CDR3, as DNA: TGTGCCAGCACCATGGACAGGGTTTCCTACGAGCAGTACTTC.

This clonotype was seen a handful of times. V and J are TRBV10-3 and TRBJ2-7, with 9 bases identical to TRBD1. The CDR3 totals 15 residues. The germline gives CDR1 ENHRY, CDR2 SYGVKD. The ends lost 1 base at V and 3 bases at J; junction bases unmatched: 4. CDR3 protein: CAISEFMDRGYEQYF. The DNA for the CDR3 is TGTGCCATCAGTGAGTTTATGGACAGGGGCTACGAGCAGTACTTC.

The CDR3 is CSARLGPAGYTF. CDR3 DNA: TGCAGTGCTAGGTTGGGGCCGGCTGGCTACACCTTC. The chain employs TRBV20-1 and TRBJ1-2; TRBD1 might be the D (5 bases). Germline lookup yields CDR1 DFQATT and CDR2 SNEGSKA (reference sequence). The V end was cut by 3 bases, the J end by 7 bases, with 12 bases between. The CDR3 runs 12 residues.

This clonotype was observed a few times. V usage is TRBV20-1 and J usage is TRBJ2-1, with D uncertain. Trimming left V 3 bases short and J 2 bases short, with 14 bases between. Germline-derived CDR1 and CDR2 are DFQATT and SNEGSKA (reference sequence). The CDR3 sequence is 15 residues long. CDR3 protein: CSASIGPYPYNEQFF. The CDR3 coding sequence is TGCAGTGCTAGTATTGGTCCTTATCCCTACAATGAGCAGTTCTTC.

In this sample, this clonotype turned up many times. This chain connects TRBV10-3 to TRBJ1-6; 8 positions match TRBD1. Germline lookup yields CDR1 ENHRY and CDR2 SYGVKD. V trimming: 7 bases; J trimming: 10 bases; junction bases outside the gene matches: 9. The CDR3 contains 14 residues. CDR3: CAINDSGGGSPLHF. The CDR3 DNA reads as TGTGCCATCAATGACTCAGGGGGCGGCTCACCCCTCCACTTT.

V is TRBV14 and J is TRBJ2-7; 9 bases fit TRBD2. CDR3 size: 16 residues. Germline V gene lookup returns CDR1 SGHDN and CDR2 FVKESK. With V trimmed by 5 bases and J by 5 bases, 13 bases remained unmatched. CDR3 DNA sequence: TGTGCCAGCAGCGAACCCCTTTTGGCTAGCGGGAACGAGCAGTACTTC. It yields the protein CASSEPLLASGNEQYF.

The chain carries TRBV21-1 and TRBJ2-3; the table's TRBD2 call for D was not verified on the DNA. TRBV21-1 is labeled a pseudogene. There are 18 residues in the CDR3. CDR3 in DNA: TGTGCCAGCCTACACTCCGGGACTAGCGGGGCTAGCACAGATACGCAGTATTTT. Its translation: CASLHSGTSGASTDTQYF.

Ten or more counts support this clonotype. This chain links TRBV29-1 with TRBJ2-5; 7 nucleotides align to TRBD1. The germline gives CDR1 SQVTM, CDR2 ANQGSEA. The CDR3 totals 18 residues. The V and J ends lost 7 bases and 2 bases, in that order; junction bases with no gene match: 22. CDR3 sequence (DNA): TGCAGCGCCGCCTTCGGGACAGCCTTTGCAACCGATCAAGAGACCCAGTACTTC. Its protein is CSAAFGTAFATDQETQYF.

The V call is TRBV5-5, the J call TRBJ1-2; no reliable D call. Germline-derived CDR1 and CDR2 are SGHKS and YYEKEE (reference sequence). V lost 4 bases and J lost 6, with 16 bases in between. The CDR3 has 14 amino acids. The CDR3 bases are TGTGCCAGCAGCCCCGGGATCCTCTGGCATGGCTACACCTTC. As protein: CASSPGILWHGYTF.

The V call is TRBV6-1, the J call TRBJ1-5; D possibly corresponds to TRBD1 (6 bases). This CDR3 contains 14 residues. The germline V gene encodes CDR1 MNHNS and CDR2 SASEGT. V lost 5 bases and J 5 bases, leaving 13 bases between the germline ends. This chain's CDR3 is CASSMGGHYQPQHF. Written as DNA, the CDR3 is TGTGCCAGCAGTATGGGGGGACATTATCAGCCCCAGCATTTT.

The J gene is TRBJ2-2, the V gene TRBV3-1, with 15 bases matching TRBD2. The CDR3 contains 17 residues. After removal of 4 bases from V and 4 bases from J, the junction contained 4 bases not matched to a gene. Looked up from germline, CDR1 is LGHDT and CDR2 is YNNKEL (reference sequence). CDR3 amino acids: CASSLGLAGGGTGELFF. The CDR3 bases are TGTGCCAGCAGCCTAGGACTAGCGGGAGGGGGCACCGGGGAGCTGTTTTTT.

A few counts support this clonotype. This chain links TRBV12-3 or TRBV12-4 with TRBJ2-1; D call uncertain. CDR3 length: 18 amino acids. V lost 0 bases to trimming and J lost 2 bases, with 17 bases between them. CDR3 nucleotide sequence: TGTGCCAGCAGTTTAGCGGGGTTAGGTGTCAGCGCCTACAATGAGCAGTTCTTC. It translates to CASSLAGLGVSAYNEQFF.

The chain links TRBV29-1 to TRBJ2-3, with D unresolved. V was trimmed by 0 bases and J by 2 bases, leaving 9 bases between them. CDR3 length equals 14 residues. Germline V gene lookup returns CDR1 SQVTM and CDR2 ANQGSEA. DNA for the CDR3: TGCAGCGTTGAAGACAACGGTTTCACAGATACGCAGTATTTT. Translating gives CSVEDNGFTDTQYF.

A note on this clonotype: The junction shows a germline mismatch at one end, possibly a read error. V gene TRBV5-6 combines with J gene TRBJ2-2; weak D call: TRBD2 (7 bases). CDR1 is SGHDT and CDR2 is YYEEEE in the germline V gene. The CDR3 sequence is 15 residues long. This CDR3 reads CASSLGGGPGGKLFF. CDR3 DNA sequence: TGTGCCAGCAGCTTGGGCGGGGGCCCTGGCGGGAAGCTGTTTTTT.

This clonotype came up a few times. This chain connects TRBV11-1 to TRBJ2-1; a weak D match, TRBD1 (5 bases). CDR1 and CDR2 (germline): SGHAT, FQDESV (reference sequence). This CDR3 has 19 amino acids. Trimming took 5 bases from V and 9 from J, leaving 32 bases between them. CDR3 coding DNA: TGTGCCAGCAGCAGCCCGACCCAGGGTGAGGTAGGATTCTTTGGTGAGCAGTTCTTC. Protein: CASSSPTQGEVGFFGEQFF.

The table lists this clonotype with many counts. The J gene is TRBJ2-2, the V gene TRBV10-3; D unclear. The CDR3 is 13 residues long. V gave up 3 bases and J gave up 4 bases, with 6 bases separating them. CDR1 is ENHRY, CDR2 SYGVKD, per germline. The CDR3 loop reads CAISDLGTGELFF. CDR3 DNA: TGTGCCATCAGTGACCTAGGCACCGGGGAGCTGTTTTTT.

The chain employs TRBV20-1 and TRBJ2-1; D might be TRBD1 (6 bases). The CDR3 is 13 amino acids. Germline CDR1 reads DFQATT; CDR2 reads SNEGSKA (reference sequence). With 6 bases removed from V and 2 bases from J, the gap between germline ends came to 11 bases. This chain's CDR3 is CSASAGAYNEQFF. DNA for the CDR3: TGCAGTGCGTCGGCAGGGGCCTACAATGAGCAGTTCTTC.

This chain joins TRBV3-1 and TRBJ2-2, with 8 bases aligning to TRBD1. Germline-derived CDR1 and CDR2 are LGHDT and YNNKEL (reference sequence). Germline trimming cut 3 bases from V and 2 bases from J; bases unmatched to any gene: 8. The CDR3 consists of 17 residues. CDR3 residues: CASSQGTGQANTGELFF. The CDR3 DNA reads TGTGCCAGCAGCCAGGGAACGGGACAGGCCAACACCGGGGAGCTGTTTTTT.

The V call is TRBV4-2, the J call TRBJ2-7; TRBD2 matches 11 bases. This CDR3 contains 17 residues. The V segment lost 2 bases and the J segment 0 bases; nucleotides outside the gene matches: 6. Germline assignment: CDR1 LGHNA and CDR2 YNFKEQ. The DNA for the CDR3 is TGTGCCAGCAGCCAACCCGAGACTAGCGGGGTCTCCTACGAGCAGTACTTC. Amino acids: CASSQPETSGVSYEQYF.